This T cell receptor (beta chain) was obtained from a study of cytomegalovirus exposure and HLA in healthy donors. Study-wide points: Common viral pathogens seemed, in a later analysis, to connect with several of the most significant clusters. Later analysis identified a missense DCLRE1C variant that was linked to TCR beta V- and J-gene trimming. According to the study, 150 to 200 TCR beta chains were cytomegalovirus-associated.

Healthy people donating bone marrow made up the donors. With respect to this clone: Its matching antigen is unknown.

The CDR3 runs 12 residues. CDR1 is SQVTM, CDR2 ANQGSEA, per germline. V was clipped by 4 bases and J by 1 base, with 7 bases between them. A multiplex PCR was run with 60 Vbeta primers and 13 Jbeta primers. Data came from immunoSEQ multiplex PCR; TCRdb stores just in-frame clones and leaves some out. The data hold some 180,000 clones, with about 86% observed a single time. V is TRBV29-1 and J is TRBJ1-2; D not resolved. Sequencing was carried out using PBMCs. The sequence came from a man aged 35-49 years in good health and CMV-seropositive. The CDR3, as DNA: TGCAGCGTTGCGAATAGTAACTATGGCTACACCTTC. It yields the protein CSVANSNYGYTF.